Here is one T cell receptor beta chain with its context. What it recognizes is unknown. This sample was taken from a study of shared clonotypes between healthy human individuals. The CDR3 covers 17 residues. V lost 0 bases and J lost 4, with 18 bases in between. CDR1 is MGHRA and CDR2 is YSYEKL in the germline V gene. TCRdb's copy holds only in-frame clones and misses some; the assay was immunoSEQ multiplex PCR. The sample shows approximately 250,000 clones, about 65% of them seen only once. The study's findings and limits: Only blood was sampled, and tissue TCR repertoires likely differ from blood ones.

This sequence was found in a man under 40 in good health. The specimen sequenced was memory CD4+ T cells sorted from blood. Documented subset: CD45RA-negative fraction. The genes are TRBV4-1 and TRBJ2-5, with D hard to call. For the CDR3, the DNA is TGCGCCAGCAGCCAAGACCATCTCAAGGGTAGAGTAGAGACCCAGTACTTC. It is translated as CASSQDHLKGRVETQYF.